This TCR beta chain was identified in a study of T cells expressing NK-cell markers. Making the TCR beta cDNA relied on 5'RACE template switching with UMIs. TCRdb re-analyzed the 5' RACE reads; it lists each CDR3 protein once, without DNA. This table holds some 450,000 distinct CDR3 sequences. Study-level results: A range of about 1.0-8% of CD8+ T cells consisted of dominant NKG2C+ clonotypes in 5 to 7 donors.

Worth noting for this clonotype: Its antigen is unknown.

CDR3 size: 14 residues. Germline V gene data show CDR1 as MNHEY and CDR2 as SMNVEV (reference sequence). The sequenced sample consisted of blood T cells: a sorted CD56 or NKG2C T cell subset, CD4+ or CD8+ T cells, or bulk PBMC T cells (not recorded which). J is TRBJ2-3 and V is TRBV27. The TCR sequence derives from a woman aged 18 to 75 in good health. The CDR3 region is CASGLAQPADTQYF.